A selection of T cell receptor beta chains follows, all from one sample in a study of shared clonotypes between healthy human individuals. Clones were read by immunoSEQ multiplex PCR, and TCRdb kept only the in-frame ones, dropping some. The table includes millions of clones, roughly 92% detected once. Sequenced material: naive CD4+ T cells sorted from blood. Every receptor here comes from a man aged 18 to 29 in good health. Each CDR3 is given with its conserved first and last residue. A D gene is named only where the DNA matches it firmly. Only some rows state a clone size, as once, few, many or a class for expanded clones.

j_gene | d_gene | abundance | v_gene | CDR3aa | CDR3nt
TRBJ1-5 | NA | NA | TRBV5-1 | CASSLDGISNQPQHF | TGCGCCAGCAGCTTGGACGGTATAAGCAATCAGCCCCAGCATTTT
TRBJ2-5 | NA | NA | TRBV5-1 | CASSLGLQLAETQYF | TGCGCCAGCAGCTTGGGCCTTCAGCTAGCGGAGACCCAGTACTTC
TRBJ2-7 | TRBD1 | NA | TRBV6-5 | CASRRTGFHEQYF | TGTGCCAGCAGGCGGACAGGGTTCCACGAGCAGTACTTC
TRBJ1-5 | NA | once | TRBV6-5 | CASKRAYDQPQHF | TGTGCCAGCAAAAGGGCCTACGATCAGCCCCAGCATTTT
TRBJ1-1 | NA | NA | TRBV28 | CASRPGDGATEAFF | TGTGCCAGCAGGCCAGGGGATGGGGCCACTGAAGCTTTCTTT
TRBJ1-4 | NA | NA | TRBV2 | CASRAVSATNEKLFF | TGTGCCAGCAGGGCCGTGAGTGCAACTAATGAAAAACTGTTTTTT
TRBJ2-1 | NA | once | TRBV5-5 | CASSALVGDYNEQFF | TGTGCCAGCAGCGCACTAGTGGGAGATTACAATGAGCAGTTCTTC
TRBJ2-7 | TRBD1 | NA | TRBV5-1 | CASSPGQGRYEQYF | TGCGCCAGCAGCCCAGGACAGGGGAGGTACGAGCAGTACTTC
TRBJ2-3 | TRBD2 | NA | TRBV19 | CASSIREADTQYF | TGTGCCAGTAGTATTCGGGAGGCAGATACGCAGTATTTT
TRBJ1-1 | NA | NA | TRBV7-9 | CASSFWVGGNEAFF | TGTGCCAGCAGCTTCTGGGTAGGGGGGAATGAAGCTTTCTTT
TRBJ2-3 | TRBD2 | NA | TRBV19 | CASSIVVLGLAGTDTQYF | TGTGCCAGTAGTATAGTGGTTTTGGGACTAGCGGGTACAGATACGCAGTATTTT
TRBJ2-5 | NA | NA | TRBV6-5 | CASSYGSQETQYF | TGTGCCAGCAGTTACGGCAGCCAAGAGACCCAGTACTTC
TRBJ2-3 | TRBD2 | NA | TRBV25-1 | CASSGPAGGSTDTQYF | TGTGCCAGCAGTGGACCAGCGGGGGGGAGCACAGATACGCAGTATTTT
TRBJ1-1 | NA | NA | TRBV19 | CASGDPGQTEAFF | TGTGCCAGCGGGGACCCGGGACAAACTGAAGCTTTCTTT
TRBJ2-2 | NA | NA | TRBV5-1 | CASSWTAIGELFF | TGCGCCAGCAGTTGGACCGCGATCGGGGAGCTGTTTTTT
TRBJ1-2 | NA | NA | TRBV6-6 | CASISQGRNYGYTF | TGTGCCAGCATCTCACAGGGCAGAAACTATGGCTACACCTTC
TRBJ2-7 | NA | NA | TRBV19 | CASSILGGARASSYEQYF | TGTGCCAGTAGTATCCTGGGGGGAGCGCGGGCAAGCTCCTACGAGCAGTACTTC
TRBJ2-3 | NA | NA | TRBV14 | CASSSQGTRTHF | TGTGCCAGCAGCTCACAGGGGACTAGGACCCATTTT
TRBJ2-7 | TRBD1 | NA | TRBV18 | CASSPGQGELYEQYF | TGTGCCAGCTCCCCTGGACAGGGGGAACTCTACGAGCAGTACTTC
TRBJ2-5 | NA | NA | TRBV19 | CASSTLDKPKETQYF | TGTGCCAGTAGTACTCTCGACAAGCCCAAAGAGACCCAGTACTTC
TRBJ2-3 | NA | NA | TRBV30 | CAWSVILNTDTQYF | TGTGCCTGGAGTGTGATACTGAATACAGATACGCAGTATTTT
TRBJ1-2 | NA | once | TRBV6-5 | CASSTNYGYTF | TGTGCCAGCAGTACAAACTATGGCTACACCTTC
TRBJ2-1 | NA | NA | TRBV2 | CASSVLASGPYNEQFF | TGTGCCAGCAGTGTCCTCGCGAGCGGACCGTACAATGAGCAGTTCTTC